These T cell receptor beta chains were read from a single sample in a study of T cell repertoires in MIS-A myocarditis. Sequenced by immunoSEQ multiplex PCR; TCRdb stores in-frame clones only, minus some. The sample comprises about 5,900 clones, roughly 74% of which are singletons, and 64% rests with the top ten. Sequencing was carried out using interventricular septum heart tissue obtained at autopsy. The receptors stem from a man between 18 and 29 years old with fulminant myocarditis from multisystem inflammatory syndrome in adults (MIS-A) after COVID-19. CDR3s include the opening cysteine and the closing phenylalanine or tryptophan. D genes are given only for firm matches. Clone size, where shown, is once, few, many, or a class for clones that have expanded.

D gene: -; clone size: few; J gene: TRBJ2-7; V gene: TRBV6-5; CDR3 DNA: TGTGCCAGCAGTTACCGGGGGGCCCGGTACGAGCAGTACTTC; CDR3 protein: CASSYRGARYEQYF
D gene: -; clone size: few; J gene: TRBJ2-2; V gene: TRBV7-9; CDR3 DNA: TGTGCCAGCAGCTTGTCGGCCGGGGAGCTGTTTTTT; CDR3 protein: CASSLSAGELFF
D gene: -; clone size: -; J gene: TRBJ2-3; V gene: TRBV19; CDR3 DNA: TGTGCCAGTAGCCTGGACAGATCTAGCACAGATACGCAGTATTTT; CDR3 protein: CASSLDRSSTDTQYF
D gene: -; clone size: -; J gene: TRBJ2-7; V gene: TRBV5-4; CDR3 DNA: TGTGCCAGCAGCCGGGGCTATCAGTACGAGCAGTACTTC; CDR3 protein: CASSRGYQYEQYF
D gene: -; clone size: few; J gene: TRBJ1-2; V gene: TRBV7-2; CDR3 DNA: TGTGCCAGCAGCACGAACGGCCCTTATGGCTACACCTTC; CDR3 protein: CASSTNGPYGYTF
D gene: -; clone size: -; J gene: TRBJ2-1; V gene: TRBV29-1; CDR3 DNA: TGCAGCGTTGGCTCCGGGACTGGGACCTACAATGAGCAGTTCTTC; CDR3 protein: CSVGSGTGTYNEQFF
D gene: -; clone size: -; J gene: TRBJ2-5; V gene: TRBV7-2; CDR3 DNA: TGTGCCAGCAGCTTAGGGTTGGGGGAGACCCAGTACTTC; CDR3 protein: CASSLGLGETQYF
D gene: -; clone size: -; J gene: TRBJ1-1; V gene: TRBV10-2; CDR3 DNA: TGCGCCAGCAGTCGTTCTCTTAGTGTGAACACTGAAGCTTTCTTT; CDR3 protein: CASSRSLSVNTEAFF
D gene: -; clone size: -; J gene: TRBJ2-7; V gene: TRBV29-1; CDR3 DNA: TGCAGCGCCCTTGGGGGTACGGGCTCCTACGAGCAGTACTTC; CDR3 protein: CSALGGTGSYEQYF
D gene: -; clone size: -; J gene: TRBJ1-2; V gene: TRBV6-2/TRBV6-3; CDR3 DNA: TGTGCCAGCAGTCGGCAAGGACGGAGCCATGGTGGCTACACCTTC; CDR3 protein: CASSRQGRSHGGYTF
D gene: -; clone size: few; J gene: TRBJ2-6; V gene: TRBV5-4; CDR3 DNA: TGTGCCAGCAGCTTGAGCAGCGGGGCCAACGTCCTGACTTTC; CDR3 protein: CASSLSSGANVLTF
D gene: TRBD1; clone size: -; J gene: TRBJ2-3; V gene: TRBV5-6; CDR3 DNA: TGTGCCAGCGGCCAGGGGGTCAGTAGCACAGATACGCAGTATTTT; CDR3 protein: CASGQGVSSTDTQYF
D gene: -; clone size: -; J gene: TRBJ2-3; V gene: TRBV7-3; CDR3 DNA: TGTGCCAGCAGCTTACGTAGAGCAGATACGCAGTATTTT; CDR3 protein: CASSLRRADTQYF
D gene: TRBD1; clone size: -; J gene: TRBJ2-2; V gene: TRBV27; CDR3 DNA: TGTGCCAGCAAAACAGGGGGCGGGAACACCGGGGAGCTGTTTTTT; CDR3 protein: CASKTGGGNTGELFF
D gene: -; clone size: -; J gene: TRBJ2-2; V gene: TRBV9; CDR3 DNA: TGTGCCAGCAGCGTAAGAGGGGTAAACACCGGGGAGCTGTTTTTT; CDR3 protein: CASSVRGVNTGELFF
D gene: -; clone size: -; J gene: TRBJ2-7; V gene: TRBV7-9; CDR3 DNA: TGTGCCAGCAGCTTAGTTACTGAGACCTACGAGCAGTACTTC; CDR3 protein: CASSLVTETYEQYF
D gene: -; clone size: -; J gene: TRBJ2-2; V gene: TRBV24-1; CDR3 DNA: TGTGCCACCCTCCTCGATCCCGGGGAGCTGTTTTTT; CDR3 protein: CATLLDPGELFF
D gene: TRBD1; clone size: -; J gene: TRBJ2-5; V gene: TRBV6-4; CDR3 DNA: TGTGCCAGCAGGGGACAGCCCCAAGAGACCCAGTACTTC; CDR3 protein: CASRGQPQETQYF
D gene: TRBD2; clone size: -; J gene: TRBJ2-5; V gene: TRBV6-5; CDR3 DNA: TGTGCCAGCAGTACCCGGTTTAGCGGGGTGGAGACCCAGTACTTC; CDR3 protein: CASSTRFSGVETQYF
D gene: TRBD2; clone size: -; J gene: TRBJ2-7; V gene: TRBV7-2; CDR3 DNA: TGTGCCAGCAGCTTAGTCCGGGGGGGATCCTACGAGCAGTACTTC; CDR3 protein: CASSLVRGGSYEQYF
D gene: -; clone size: -; J gene: TRBJ2-1; V gene: TRBV6-6; CDR3 DNA: TGTGCCAGCAGTTACAGGGGGGGGTGGGTCGACAATGAGCAGTTCTTC; CDR3 protein: CASSYRGGWVDNEQFF
D gene: TRBD1; clone size: -; J gene: TRBJ1-2; V gene: TRBV6-5; CDR3 DNA: TGTGCCAGCAGTTTCCAGGGGGGGAAAGATGGCTACACCTTC; CDR3 protein: CASSFQGGKDGYTF
D gene: TRBD1; clone size: -; J gene: TRBJ2-5; V gene: TRBV5-1; CDR3 DNA: TGCGCCAGCAGCTCCCGGGAACAGGGGGGAGAGACCCAGTACTTC; CDR3 protein: CASSSREQGGETQYF
D gene: -; clone size: -; J gene: TRBJ1-1; V gene: TRBV27; CDR3 DNA: TGTGCCAGCACAACACGGGTATCAGACACTGAAGCTTTCTTT; CDR3 protein: CASTTRVSDTEAFF
D gene: TRBD1; clone size: -; J gene: TRBJ2-5; V gene: TRBV6-5; CDR3 DNA: TGTGCCAGCAGGAGACAGGGTGGTGAGACCCAGTACTTC; CDR3 protein: CASRRQGGETQYF
D gene: -; clone size: -; J gene: TRBJ2-2; V gene: TRBV28; CDR3 DNA: TGTGCCAGCAGTTTAGGCGATTACTTAGTTAACACCGGGGAGCTGTTTTTT; CDR3 protein: CASSLGDYLVNTGELFF
D gene: TRBD1; clone size: -; J gene: TRBJ1-2; V gene: TRBV3-1/TRBV3-2; CDR3 DNA: TGTGCCAGCAGCCCGGACAGGGTTTACTATGGCTACACCTTC; CDR3 protein: CASSPDRVYYGYTF
D gene: TRBD1; clone size: -; J gene: TRBJ2-3; V gene: TRBV7-2; CDR3 DNA: TGTGCCAGCAGCTTAGTCGGGACAGGGGCCACAGATACGCAGTATTTT; CDR3 protein: CASSLVGTGATDTQYF
D gene: -; clone size: -; J gene: TRBJ2-7; V gene: TRBV28; CDR3 DNA: TGTGCCAGCAGTTTTAGCGAGGCCAGGCCCTACGAGCAGTACTTC; CDR3 protein: CASSFSEARPYEQYF
D gene: TRBD1; clone size: -; J gene: TRBJ1-6; V gene: TRBV10-3; CDR3 DNA: TGTGCCATCACGGCGTTACAGGGGATCAGCTCCTATAATTCACCCCTCCACTTT; CDR3 protein: CAITALQGISSYNSPLHF
D gene: TRBD1; clone size: -; J gene: TRBJ1-5; V gene: TRBV11-3; CDR3 DNA: TGTGCCCGCTACAGGGGGTACAATCAGCCCCAGCATTTT; CDR3 protein: CARYRGYNQPQHF
D gene: TRBD1; clone size: -; J gene: TRBJ1-1; V gene: TRBV6-5; CDR3 DNA: TGTGCCAGCATCGGGACAGGAACTGAAGCTTTCTTT; CDR3 protein: CASIGTGTEAFF
D gene: -; clone size: -; J gene: TRBJ1-5; V gene: TRBV5-5; CDR3 DNA: TGTGCCAGCACCCCTGTGGGGAGGCGTCAGCCCCAGCATTTT; CDR3 protein: CASTPVGRRQPQHF
D gene: TRBD2; clone size: -; J gene: TRBJ2-1; V gene: TRBV13; CDR3 DNA: TGTGCCAGCAGCTTAGAGCGGGAGTGGGGTATGTCCTACAATGAGCAGTTCTTC; CDR3 protein: CASSLEREWGMSYNEQFF
D gene: TRBD1; clone size: -; J gene: TRBJ1-4; V gene: TRBV28; CDR3 DNA: TGTGCCAGCAGTCCCTACAGGGGCCGGGTAGGCACTAATGAAAAACTGTTTTTT; CDR3 protein: CASSPYRGRVGTNEKLFF
D gene: TRBD2; clone size: few; J gene: TRBJ2-4; V gene: TRBV7-2; CDR3 DNA: TGTGCCAGCAGCTTAGCGGGGCTAGCGGGGGGGCCTAAGGTGAAAAACATTCAGTACTTC; CDR3 protein: CASSLAGLAGGPKVKNIQYF
D gene: -; clone size: -; J gene: TRBJ2-2; V gene: TRBV5-1; CDR3 DNA: TGCGCCAGCAGCTTAGGGGGAGAGGCGACCGGGGAGCTGTTTTTT; CDR3 protein: CASSLGGEATGELFF
D gene: -; clone size: medium-sized; J gene: TRBJ1-1; V gene: TRBV27; CDR3 DNA: TGTGCCAGCAGTTTATTAGTGGGAACCGAAGCTTTCTTT; CDR3 protein: CASSLLVGTEAFF
D gene: -; clone size: -; J gene: TRBJ2-5; V gene: TRBV28; CDR3 DNA: TGTGCCAGCAAAGGGGGGGGGATTCAAGAGACCCAGTACTTC; CDR3 protein: CASKGGGIQETQYF
D gene: TRBD2; clone size: -; J gene: TRBJ2-3; V gene: TRBV15; CDR3 DNA: TGTGCCACCAGCAGAGCCGGTCGGGAGGTCCTGACAGATACGCAGTATTTT; CDR3 protein: CATSRAGREVLTDTQYF
D gene: TRBD2; clone size: few; J gene: TRBJ2-1; V gene: TRBV11-2; CDR3 DNA: TGTGCCAGCAGACCCGGGACTAGCGGTTACAATGAGCAGTTCTTC; CDR3 protein: CASRPGTSGYNEQFF
D gene: -; clone size: -; J gene: TRBJ1-2; V gene: TRBV27; CDR3 DNA: TGTGCCAGCAGTTTATTGGGCCCCGAGGGGTTTACTGGTGGCTACACCTTC; CDR3 protein: CASSLLGPEGFTGGYTF
D gene: -; clone size: -; J gene: TRBJ1-6; V gene: TRBV9; CDR3 DNA: TGTGCCAGCAGCGTCATCGGGGCAAATTCACCCCTCCACTTT; CDR3 protein: CASSVIGANSPLHF